This TCR beta chain was identified in a study of blood T cell repertoires in COVID-19. The assay was immunoSEQ multiplex PCR, and TCRdb's table has in-frame clones only and misses some. The data show around 270,000 clones, approximately 83% seen once. Germline CDR1 SGDLS, CDR2 YYNGEE. V lost 2 bases, J lost 3 bases, and 7 bases stayed unmatched. The CDR3 has 15 amino acids. The rearrangement links TRBV9 to TRBJ2-7; 8 bases map to TRBD1. Sequenced material: PBMCs or T cells enriched from blood (not recorded which). The sequence derives from a woman under 40 who had recovered from COVID-19. CDR3 nucleotide sequence: TGTGCCAGCAGCGTGGGTCGGACAGGGAACTACGAGCAGTACTTC. Translated, it gives CASSVGRTGNYEQYF.